These 25 T cell receptor beta chains came from one sample sequenced in a study of T cells in Graves' hyperthyroidism and ophthalmopathy (dated by TCRdb to 2018 to 2020). The library was generated by multiplex PCR. These reads were obtained on an Illumina HiSeq 2000. TCR beta CDR3 regions were amplified from RNA transcripts. For the first round of RT-PCR on the TCR CDR3, the HTBI primer set was used together with the Qiagen OneStep RT-PCR kit. Using fastp at Q25 and MiXCR, TCRdb reprocessed the public reads and kept productive beta chains. When rows share a CDR3 protein, they turn into one entry using the most common DNA and genes. In this sample the table shows roughly 240,000 distinct CDR3 sequences, roughly a quarter of which occur a single time. Of the sample, roughly 40% is held by the ten largest clones. The sample consisted of blood. The receptors here all came from a woman aged 40 to 50 with Graves' ophthalmopathy.

The sample holds many counts of this clonotype. The chain carries TRBV3-1 and TRBJ1-5; D might be TRBD1 (5 bases). CDR1 LGHDT and CDR2 YNNKEL come from the germline V gene (reference sequence). V was shortened by 4 bases and J by 7 bases, with 14 bases between the two germline ends. The CDR3 runs to 14 residues. The CDR3 DNA reads as TGTGCCAGCAGCCCAGCGGGGGGAGGACAGCCCCAGCATTTT. Translated, it gives CASSPAGGGQPQHF.

V gene TRBV20-1 combines with J gene TRBJ2-7, with D uncertain. The CDR3 is 13 amino acids. Germline V lookup: CDR1 DFQATT, CDR2 SNEGSKA (reference sequence). V was clipped by 4 bases and J by 6 bases, with 16 bases between them. The CDR3 coding sequence is TGCAGTGCTAAAAAGCCTCCGCTTGTCGAGCAGTACTTC. It yields the protein CSAKKPPLVEQYF.

This clonotype was recorded at least ten times. The chain is built from TRBV28 and TRBJ1-2; tentative D call: TRBD1 (6 bases). The CDR3 extends over 13 amino acids. The germline V gene encodes CDR1 MDHEN and CDR2 SYDVKM. Trimming left V 6 bases short and J 7 bases short, with 15 bases between. The CDR3 spells CASRVPGGRGYTF. The DNA of the CDR3 is TGTGCCAGCAGGGTCCCGGGGGGCCGTGGCTACACCTTC.

This clonotype was recorded many times. The chain joins TRBV24-1 to TRBJ2-5; D ambiguous. The CDR3 covers 14 residues. The germline V gene has CDR1 KGHDR and CDR2 SFDVKD. V was shortened by 3 bases and J by 4 bases, with 11 bases between the two germline ends. The CDR3 here is CATSDLTSGETQYF. In DNA form, the CDR3 reads TGTGCCACCAGTGATCTGACAAGTGGAGAGACCCAGTACTTC.

This clonotype was detected many times. This rearrangement joins TRBV30 to TRBJ2-2; D is possibly TRBD1 or TRBD2 (6 bases each). V was trimmed by 1 base and J by 6 bases, leaving 12 bases between them. The germline CDR1 and CDR2 sequences are GTSNPN and SVGIG (reference sequence). The CDR3 spans 14 residues. The CDR3 sequence: CAWSGIRGAGELFF. The CDR3 DNA follows: TGTGCCTGGAGTGGCATTAGGGGGGCCGGGGAGCTGTTTTTT.

This clonotype was observed many times. The chain has TRBV4-1 and TRBJ2-5; D is possibly TRBD1 or TRBD2 (5 bases each). The CDR3 is made up of 14 amino acids. Trimming removed 6 bases from V and 4 bases from J, with 15 bases in between. Germline V gene sequence: CDR1 MGHRA, CDR2 YSYEKL. The CDR3 here is CASSRDGWGETQYF. Here the CDR3 DNA reads TGCGCCAGCAGTCGGGACGGGTGGGGAGAGACCCAGTACTTC.

The table lists this clonotype with many counts. The chain employs TRBV20-1 and TRBJ2-7, with a tentative D call TRBD1 (5 bases). Deletions cut 0 bases from V and 3 bases from J, with 12 bases between. The CDR3 has 14 residues. CDR1 and CDR2 from the germline V gene are DFQATT and SNEGSKA (reference sequence). The DNA of the CDR3 is TGCAGTGCTAGAGAATACTCCAGGGTCTACGAGCAGTACTTC. Translating gives CSAREYSRVYEQYF.

V gene TRBV6-2 or TRBV6-3 combines with J gene TRBJ2-7, with 14 bases matching TRBD2. J lost 3 bases, V lost 9 bases, and 10 bases had no gene match. The CDR3 totals 16 residues. Germline V gives CDR1 MNHEY, CDR2 SVGEGT. The CDR3 sequence is CASSTGTSGGHYEQYF. The DNA of the CDR3 is TGTGCCAGTTCCACTGGGACTAGCGGGGGCCACTACGAGCAGTACTTC.

This clonotype appeared many times. This chain connects TRBV30 to TRBJ2-5; D is possibly TRBD2 (6 bases). The V end lost 0 bases, the J end lost 5 bases, and 19 bases lay between the germline ends. This CDR3 is built from 16 residues. CDR1 GTSNPN and CDR2 SVGIG come from the germline V gene (reference sequence). DNA for the CDR3: TGTGCCTGGAGTGTTGGAGGGGCAGGGTACACGGAGACCCAGTACTTC. It yields the protein CAWSVGGAGYTETQYF.

This clonotype has ten or more counts. This chain uses TRBV6-5 with TRBJ1-2, with 7 bases that match TRBD1. Per the germline V gene, CDR1 is MNHEY and CDR2 is SVGAGI. This CDR3 is 13 amino acids long. The V gene end was trimmed by 4 bases and the J gene end by 7 bases; junction bases not matched to a gene: 6. The CDR3 DNA sequence: TGTGCCAGCAGTTCCGACAGGGTTGCTGGCTACACCTTC. Protein: CASSSDRVAGYTF.

The table lists this clonotype with many counts. The V call is TRBV7-9, the J call TRBJ2-5; tentatively, D is TRBD1 (6 bases). The CDR3 sequence is 16 residues long. Germline assignment: CDR1 SEHNR and CDR2 FQNEAQ (reference sequence). The V end lost 5 bases, the J end lost 4 bases, and 20 bases lay between the germline ends. This chain's CDR3 is CASSPIIMTGGETQYF. In nucleotides, the CDR3 is TGTGCCAGCAGCCCCATCATCATGACAGGCGGAGAGACCCAGTACTTC.

This clonotype was seen many times. The CDR3 nucleotides are TGTGCCAGCAGTTACTTCCCATCGACAGCATACAACTATGGCTACACCTTC. Translated, it gives CASSYFPSTAYNYGYTF. This rearrangement joins TRBV6-5 to TRBJ1-2; possibly TRBD1 for D (5 bases). The germline V gene encodes CDR1 MNHEY and CDR2 SVGAGI. V was shortened by 1 base and J by 2 bases, with 17 bases between the two germline ends. The CDR3 has 17 amino acids.

The chain uses TRBV6-1 and TRBJ2-7, with D tentatively TRBD1 (5 bases). The germline CDR1 and CDR2 sequences are MNHNS and SASEGT. This CDR3 spans 12 amino acids. Between the trimmed V and J ends, which lost 7 bases and 3 bases, there was a span of 10 bases. Written as DNA, the CDR3 is TGTGCCAGCACTCAGGGAAACTACGAGCAGTACTTC. It translates to CASTQGNYEQYF.

The V gene is TRBV3-1, the J gene TRBJ1-1; possibly TRBD1 for D (5 bases). V was shortened by 3 bases and J by 1 base, with 9 bases between the two germline ends. Germline V gene data show CDR1 as LGHDT and CDR2 as YNNKEL (reference sequence). The CDR3 is made up of 14 amino acids. CDR3 bases: TGTGCCAGCAGCCACCTGGGGCCGAACACTGAAGCTTTCTTT. It is translated as CASSHLGPNTEAFF. Variable domain in full (rest from reference TRBV3-1 and TRBJ1-1): DTAVSQTPKYLVTQMGNDKSIKCEQNLGHDTMYWYKQDSKKFLKIMFSYNNKELIINETVPNRFSPKSPDKAHLNLHINSLELGDSAVYFCASSHLGPNTEAFFGQGTRLTVV.

This clonotype appeared many times. The chain couples TRBV29-1 to TRBJ2-7; D remains ambiguous. Trimming left V 1 base short and J 5 bases short, with 12 bases between. Germline-derived CDR1 and CDR2 are SQVTM and ANQGSEA. The CDR3 sequence is 13 residues long. The CDR3 region is CSVEGVQADEQYF. In DNA form, the CDR3 reads TGCAGCGTTGAAGGGGTCCAGGCGGACGAGCAGTACTTC.

This clonotype was counted ten times or more. The V and J genes are TRBV27 and TRBJ1-2; TRBD1 might be the D (5 bases). The CDR3 is 14 residues long. Germline CDR1 and CDR2: MNHEY and SMNVEV (reference sequence). With 0 bases removed from V and 6 bases from J, the gap between germline ends came to 11 bases. The CDR3 reads CASSLSFSGNGYTF. In DNA form, the CDR3 reads TGTGCCAGCAGTTTATCTTTCTCAGGGAATGGCTACACCTTC.

This clonotype was seen ten or more times. The chain carries TRBV4-1 and TRBJ2-7, with D hard to call. CDR1 and CDR2 from the germline V gene are MGHRA and YSYEKL. V was shortened by 0 bases and J by 3 bases, with 6 bases between the two germline ends. The CDR3 is made up of 13 amino acids. The CDR3 spells CASSQELSYEQYF. DNA of the CDR3: TGCGCCAGCAGCCAAGAGCTTAGCTACGAGCAGTACTTC.

This clonotype was seen many times. This chain joins TRBV27 and TRBJ1-5; D uncertain. The germline V gene has CDR1 MNHEY and CDR2 SMNVEV (reference sequence). V lost 5 bases and J lost 6, with 11 bases in between. The length of the CDR3 is 13 residues. This chain's CDR3 is CASSPNAGQPQHF. The DNA for the CDR3 is TGTGCCAGCAGTCCTAATGCGGGTCAGCCCCAGCATTTT.

This clonotype was found many times. The CDR3, as DNA: TGTGCCAGTAGTAACGGCTGGGGTGAGAACACTGAAGCTTTCTTT. Translation: CASSNGWGENTEAFF. The chain combines TRBV19 with TRBJ1-1, with no clear D. CDR1 LNHDA and CDR2 SQIVND come from the germline V gene (reference sequence). CDR3 length equals 15 residues. With 4 bases removed from V and 1 base from J, the gap between germline ends came to 13 bases.

This chain uses TRBV15 with TRBJ2-7, with 7 nucleotides matching TRBD2. From germline, CDR1 is LNHNV and CDR2 YYDKDF (reference sequence). V lost 0 bases and J lost 4; bases outside the gene matches: 6. The CDR3 contains 15 residues. The CDR3 sequence is CATSRERWGGYEQYF. CDR3 sequence (DNA): TGTGCCACCAGCAGAGAACGGTGGGGGGGATACGAGCAGTACTTC. The full variable domain, completed using reference TRBV15 and TRBJ2-7, is DAMVIQNPRYQVTQFGKPVTLSCSQTLNHNVMYWYQQKSSQAPKLLFHYYDKDFNNEADTPDNFQSRRPNTSFCFLDIRSPGLGDTAMYLCATSRERWGGYEQYFGPGTRLTVT.

Many counts were recorded for this clonotype. CDR3 loop: CASNSGVANTEAFF. In DNA, the CDR3 is TGTGCCAGCAATAGCGGGGTGGCAAACACTGAAGCTTTCTTT. The chain employs TRBV2 and TRBJ1-1, with D unresolved. CDR1 and CDR2 from the germline V gene are SNHLY and FYNNEI. The CDR3 is 14 residues long. V was cut by 7 bases and J by 2 bases, with 14 bases left in between.

This clonotype showed up many times. The V and J genes are TRBV2 and TRBJ1-1; tentative D call: TRBD1 (6 bases). CDR1 is SNHLY and CDR2 is FYNNEI in the germline V gene. The CDR3 loop spans 13 amino acids. Trimming took off 8 bases at V and 1 base at J, with 11 bases between the two ends. CDR3 residues: CASDSGENTEAFF. The CDR3 nucleotides read TGTGCCAGCGACTCAGGGGAGAACACTGAAGCTTTCTTT.

In its sample, this clonotype was seen a few times. This chain links TRBV18 with TRBJ1-1; D might be TRBD1 (5 bases). Deletions cut 2 bases from V and 7 bases from J, with 17 bases between. Germline loops: CDR1 KGHSH, CDR2 LQKENI. This CDR3 has 15 residues. The chain's CDR3 is CASSPIYPGEGEAFF. As DNA, the CDR3 is TGTGCCAGCTCACCAATATATCCGGGGGAAGGTGAAGCTTTCTTT.

This clonotype was recorded at least ten times. V and J are TRBV6-1 and TRBJ1-1, with 7 bases aligning to TRBD1. Germline CDR1 reads MNHNS; CDR2 reads SASEGT. V gave up 2 bases and J gave up 11 bases; unmatched junction bases: 2. CDR3 length equals 11 residues. CDR3 residues: CASSESGGAFF. The CDR3 bases are TGTGCCAGCAGTGAATCAGGGGGGGCTTTCTTT.

This clonotype was counted ten times or more. The chain joins TRBV11-2 to TRBJ2-3; D remains ambiguous. Germline CDR1 and CDR2: SGHAT and FQNNGV. The ends were cut back, 1 base at V and 2 bases at J, with 7 bases in the middle. The CDR3 contains 14 residues. CDR3 amino acids: CASSLVSHTDTQYF. CDR3 in DNA: TGTGCCAGCAGCTTAGTTTCTCACACAGATACGCAGTATTTT.